The clone carrying this T cell receptor (beta chain) was observed a few times. Its antigen is not identified. This specimen belongs to a study of blood T cells in healthy people across ages. Overall study results and limits: Donor CMV status was unknown, possibly confounding expanded clonotype changes.

This CDR3 has 15 amino acids. V was clipped by 4 bases and J by 3 bases, with 13 bases between them. The germline CDR1 and CDR2 sequences are SGHRS and YFSETQ. A sample-barcoded 5' primer and a J-beta primer mix were used in a second PCR of about 6 to 12 cycles. TCRdb redid the calling of the 5' RACE reads with MiXCR, one entry per CDR3 protein. Here the sample spans hundreds of thousands of distinct CDR3 sequences, roughly 44% being singletons. Sequenced: blood. The clonotype comes from a man in his sixties in good health. The genes are TRBV5-1 and TRBJ1-4; D is unclear. The CDR3 sequence: CASSRGPESNEKLFF. The CDR3 nucleotides are TGCGCCAGCAGCCGAGGCCCGGAGTCTAATGAAAAACTGTTTTTT.